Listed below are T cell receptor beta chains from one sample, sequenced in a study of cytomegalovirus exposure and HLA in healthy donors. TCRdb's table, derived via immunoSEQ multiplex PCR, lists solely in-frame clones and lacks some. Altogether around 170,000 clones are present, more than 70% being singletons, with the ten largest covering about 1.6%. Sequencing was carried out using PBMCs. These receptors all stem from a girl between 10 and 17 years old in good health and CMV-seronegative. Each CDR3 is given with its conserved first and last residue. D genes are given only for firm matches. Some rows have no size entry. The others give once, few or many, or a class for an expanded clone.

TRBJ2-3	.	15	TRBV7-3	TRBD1	TGTGCCAGCAGCTTAACTCAGGGGGCGACAGATACGCAGTATTTT	CASSLTQGATDTQYF
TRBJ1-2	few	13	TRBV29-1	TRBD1	TGCAGCGTTGGACAGGGGGCGCAGGATGGCTACACCTTC	CSVGQGAQDGYTF
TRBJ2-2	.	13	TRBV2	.	TGTGCCAGCATATCTAGCGATATCGGGGAGCTGTTTTTT	CASISSDIGELFF
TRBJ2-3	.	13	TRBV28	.	TGTGCCAGCAGTTTACAGGGCGCAGATACGCAGTATTTT	CASSLQGADTQYF
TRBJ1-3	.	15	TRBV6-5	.	TGTGCCAGCAGTTTCACGGGTCGCTCTGGAAACACCATATATTTT	CASSFTGRSGNTIYF
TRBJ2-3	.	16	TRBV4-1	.	TGCGCCAGCAGCCAAGACCAGACAGGAAGCACAGATACGCAGTATTTT	CASSQDQTGSTDTQYF
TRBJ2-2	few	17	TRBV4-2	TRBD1	TGTGCCAGCAGCCAAACTGACAGGGGTAAGGACACCGGGGAGCTGTTTTTT	CASSQTDRGKDTGELFF
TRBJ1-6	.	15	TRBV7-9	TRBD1	TGTGCCAGCACGTCCCCGGGACAGGGAAACTCACCCCTCCACTTT	CASTSPGQGNSPLHF
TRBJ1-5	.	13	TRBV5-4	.	TGTGCCAGCAGCTTGCTGGGCCATCAGCCCCAGCATTTT	CASSLLGHQPQHF
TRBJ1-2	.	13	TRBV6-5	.	TGTGCCAGCAGGAGAGGGACTAACTATGGCTACACCTTC	CASRRGTNYGYTF
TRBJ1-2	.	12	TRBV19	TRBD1	TGTGCCAGTAGCGGACAGGTCTATGGCTACACCTTC	CASSGQVYGYTF
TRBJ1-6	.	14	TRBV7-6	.	TGTGCCAGCAGCTTAAGGGGGTTAAACTCACCCCTCCACTTT	CASSLRGLNSPLHF
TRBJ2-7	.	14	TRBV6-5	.	TGTGCCAGCTCCTCGGCAGGTGGGTCCTACGAGCAGTACTTC	CASSSAGGSYEQYF
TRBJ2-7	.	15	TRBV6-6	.	TGTGCCAGCAGTTACTCTGGGGGCCCGATCTACGAGCAGTACTTC	CASSYSGGPIYEQYF
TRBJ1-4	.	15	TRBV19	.	TGTGCCAGTAGTCGGGAGAGGGCTTCTAATGAAAAACTGTTTTTT	CASSRERASNEKLFF
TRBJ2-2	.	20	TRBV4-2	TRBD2	TGTGCCAGCAGCCACCCATCTAGCGGGGGGGCTTATGGTATCTCCGGGGAGCTGTTTTTT	CASSHPSSGGAYGISGELFF
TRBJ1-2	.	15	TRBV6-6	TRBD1	TGTGCCAGCAGTTACTCAACAGGGGGTGACGGTGGCTACACCTTC	CASSYSTGGDGGYTF
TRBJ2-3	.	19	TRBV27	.	TGTGCCAGCAGTACCACAGGTCAGACCGTCTCGTCTAGCACAGATACGCAGTATTTT	CASSTTGQTVSSSTDTQYF
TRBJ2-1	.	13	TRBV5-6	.	TGTGCCAGCAGCGAGGACAGTTACAATGAGCAGTTCTTC	CASSEDSYNEQFF
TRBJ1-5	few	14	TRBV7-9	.	TGTGCCAGCAGCCATGGGGGAGGGCCACAGCCCCAGCATTTT	CASSHGGGPQPQHF
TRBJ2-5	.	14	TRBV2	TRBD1	TGTGCCAGCTCAGTAGGAACAGGGGAAGAGACCCAGTACTTC	CASSVGTGEETQYF
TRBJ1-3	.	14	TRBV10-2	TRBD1	TGCGCCAGCAGTGACGACAGGGAAATTAACACCATATATTTT	CASSDDREINTIYF
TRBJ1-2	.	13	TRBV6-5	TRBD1	TGTGCCAGCAGCCCTGGACAGGGCCGTGGCTACACCTTC	CASSPGQGRGYTF
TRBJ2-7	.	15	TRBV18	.	TGTGCCAGCTCACCGGATTCATTGCGGTCCTACGAGCAGTACTTC	CASSPDSLRSYEQYF
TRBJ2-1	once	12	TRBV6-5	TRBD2	TGTGCCAGTGGGACTAGCGGTAATGAGCAGTTCTTC	CASGTSGNEQFF
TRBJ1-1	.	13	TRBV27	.	TGTGCCAGCGGGAGGAGGGCTAACACTGAAGCTTTCTTT	CASGRRANTEAFF
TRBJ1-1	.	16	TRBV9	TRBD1	TGTGCCAGCAGCGCCGGCGGGACAGGGGAGTTGTCTGAAGCTTTCTTT	CASSAGGTGELSEAFF
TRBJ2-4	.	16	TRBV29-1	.	TGCAGCGTGCCGGACCCGGGATTGGGCCAAAGAAACATTCAGTACTTC	CSVPDPGLGQRNIQYF
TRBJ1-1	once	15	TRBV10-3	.	TGTGCCATCAGGAGGACCGAGGGCTTGAACACTGAAGCTTTCTTT	CAIRRTEGLNTEAFF
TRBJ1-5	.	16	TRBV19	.	TGTGCCAGTAGTATTATTGTCGCAGGGCTCAAGCAGCCCCAGCATTTT	CASSIIVAGLKQPQHF
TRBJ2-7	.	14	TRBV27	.	TGTGCCAGCAGTTTATCTGGCGGATTCTACGAGCAGTACTTC	CASSLSGGFYEQYF
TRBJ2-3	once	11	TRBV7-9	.	TGTGCCAGCAGCCGGGAGGATACGCAGTATTTT	CASSREDTQYF
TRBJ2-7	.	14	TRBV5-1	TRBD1	TGCGCCAGCAGCTTCGGGACAGGGGGTTACGAGCAGTACTTC	CASSFGTGGYEQYF
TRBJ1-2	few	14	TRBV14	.	TGTGCCAGCAGCGGCCGGGGAAGGGATCACGGCTACACCTTC	CASSGRGRDHGYTF
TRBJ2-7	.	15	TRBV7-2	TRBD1	TGTGCCAGCAGCTATCGACAGGGAGAGGTCTACGAGCAGTACTTC	CASSYRQGEVYEQYF
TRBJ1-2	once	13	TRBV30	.	TGCGCCTGGATGGGGGGTATGGGCTATGGCTACACCTTC	CAWMGGMGYGYTF
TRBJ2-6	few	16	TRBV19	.	TGTGCCAGTAGCCCATCCCAGGGCTCTGGGGCCAACGTCCTGACTTTC	CASSPSQGSGANVLTF
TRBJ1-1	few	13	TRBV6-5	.	TGTGCCAGCACCAAGACAGTGAACACTGAAGCTTTCTTT	CASTKTVNTEAFF
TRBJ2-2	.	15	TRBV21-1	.	TGTGCCAGCAGCATCCGACAGGGGAGAGTGGGGGAGCTGTTTTTT	CASSIRQGRVGELFF
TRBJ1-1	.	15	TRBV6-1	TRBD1	TGTGCCAGCAGTGAACCCCTTGACAGGGTTACTGAAGCTTTCTTT	CASSEPLDRVTEAFF
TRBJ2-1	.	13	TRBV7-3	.	TGTGCCAGCAGCTTATCGGGGATGGAGGAGCAGTTCTTC	CASSLSGMEEQFF
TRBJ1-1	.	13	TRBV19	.	TGTGCCAGTATTCGGGGAACCTGGACCGAAGCTTTCTTT	CASIRGTWTEAFF
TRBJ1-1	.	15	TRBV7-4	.	TGTGCCAGCAGCCGCCGGGAACCTCCGGCGTCTGAAGCTTTCTTT	CASSRREPPASEAFF
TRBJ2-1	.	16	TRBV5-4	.	TGTGCCAGCAGCTTGGGGAGCTCCAGCTCCTACAATGAGCAGTTCTTC	CASSLGSSSSYNEQFF
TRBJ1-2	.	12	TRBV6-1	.	TGTGCCAGCAGTGAGGGCCTCTATGGCTACACCTTC	CASSEGLYGYTF
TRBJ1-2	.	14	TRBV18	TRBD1	TGTGCCAGCTCACCGGACCCTTTAGGGGGCGGCTACACCTTC	CASSPDPLGGGYTF
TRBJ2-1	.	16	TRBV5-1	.	TGCGCCAGCAGCTTGGTGGCGGGGAGCTCCTACAATGAGCAGTTCTTC	CASSLVAGSSYNEQFF
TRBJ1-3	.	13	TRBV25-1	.	TGTGCCAGCAGCACGCCAGGTGGAAACACCATATATTTT	CASSTPGGNTIYF
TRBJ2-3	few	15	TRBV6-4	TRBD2	TGTGCCAGCAGTGACTCGAGCGGGGGGGCAGATACGCAGTATTTT	CASSDSSGGADTQYF
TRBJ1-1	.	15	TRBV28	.	TGTGCCAGCATATATGGGGCAGGGGCACTTGGTACGGCTTTCTTT	CASIYGAGALGTAFF
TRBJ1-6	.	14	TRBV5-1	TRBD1	TGCGCCAGCTCACCCGGGACAGAAAATTCACCCCTCCACTTT	CASSPGTENSPLHF
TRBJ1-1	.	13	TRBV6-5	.	TGTGCCAGCAGTTACGACAGGAACACTGAAGCTTTCTTT	CASSYDRNTEAFF
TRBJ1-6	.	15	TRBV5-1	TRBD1	TGCGCCAGCAGCTTTGGACCGGGACAGGAATCACCCCTCCACTTT	CASSFGPGQESPLHF
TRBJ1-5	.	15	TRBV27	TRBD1	TGTGCCAGCAGCCCCGACAGGGGGCGAGCTCAGCCCCAGCATTTT	CASSPDRGRAQPQHF
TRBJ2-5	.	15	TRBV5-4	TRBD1	TGTGCCAGCAGCTTGGGGGACAGGGGGCGAGAGACCCAGTACTTC	CASSLGDRGRETQYF
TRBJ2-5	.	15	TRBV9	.	TGTGCCAGCAGCCCCCAGGTGGCAGCCCAAGAGACCCAGTACTTC	CASSPQVAAQETQYF
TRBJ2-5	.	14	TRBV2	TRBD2	TGTGCCAGCAGTGAGGGGGTCGCGGGGGGGACCCAGTACTTC	CASSEGVAGGTQYF
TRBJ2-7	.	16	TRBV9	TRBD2	TGTGCCAGCAGCCCCGGGACTAGCGGGACCGGCTACGAGCAGTACTTC	CASSPGTSGTGYEQYF